The 10 T cell receptor beta chains below were found in one sample sequenced in a study of OX40 agonist ivuxolimab in advanced cancers. Libraries were prepared by immunoSEQ multiplex PCR; TCRdb keeps only in-frame clonotypes and omits some of them. The sample holds 38,000 or so clones, roughly 86% seen once. This sample comprised CD4+ or CD8+ T cells sorted from blood, obtained in a trial of the OX40 agonist ivuxolimab. These receptors came from an adult with an advanced solid tumor such as melanoma, head and neck, liver or kidney cancer.

This clone has just one count. The J gene is TRBJ1-6, the V gene TRBV7-9; TRBD1 agrees at 7 bases. CDR3 length: 14 residues. The germline V gene encodes CDR1 SEHNR and CDR2 FQNEAQ (reference sequence). Germline trimming cut 6 bases from V and 7 bases from J; bases unmatched to any gene: 6. The CDR3 sequence is CASRSEGANSPLHF. The CDR3 DNA follows: TGTGCCAGCAGGTCCGAGGGGGCCAATTCACCCCTCCACTTT.

The chain uses TRBV6-5 and TRBJ1-4; no definite D call. The CDR3 loop spans 14 amino acids. The V end was cut by 0 bases, the J end by 6 bases, with 8 bases between. Germline V gene data show CDR1 as MNHEY and CDR2 as SVGAGI. The CDR3 region is CASSYSKAYEKLFF. The CDR3 coding sequence is TGTGCCAGCAGTTACTCTAAGGCGTATGAAAAACTGTTTTTT.

The rearrangement links TRBV29-1 to TRBJ1-1; 11 bases agree with TRBD1. Germline V lookup: CDR1 SQVTM, CDR2 ANQGSEA. The CDR3 runs 14 residues. After removal of 4 bases from V and 1 base from J, the junction contained 2 bases not matched to a gene. The CDR3 DNA is TGCAGCGTTGGGACAGGGGGCAGGAACACTGAAGCTTTCTTT. This translates into CSVGTGGRNTEAFF.

The chain combines TRBV30 with TRBJ2-5; a possible D gene is TRBD2 (5 bases). This CDR3 has 15 amino acids. Germline loops: CDR1 GTSNPN, CDR2 SVGIG (reference sequence). With 2 bases removed from V and 2 bases from J, the gap between germline ends came to 15 bases. CDR3 coding DNA: TGTGCCTGGAGTCCGGGGTTAACTAGGCAAGAGACCCAGTACTTC. It codes for CAWSPGLTRQETQYF.

This clone turned up a few times. DNA for the CDR3: TGTGCCAGCTCACCAAGGGATCCAACCTATAATTCACCCCTCCACTTT. Translated, it gives CASSPRDPTYNSPLHF. This rearrangement joins TRBV18 to TRBJ1-6; D call uncertain. Germline CDR1 and CDR2: KGHSH and LQKENI. V gave up 2 bases and J gave up 2 bases, with 10 bases separating them. This CDR3 has 16 residues.

The rearrangement uses TRBV28 and TRBJ2-7; the D gene could be TRBD1 or TRBD2 (5 bases each). CDR3 length: 16 residues. Per germline, CDR1 MDHEN and CDR2 SYDVKM. V lost 5 bases, J lost 1 base, and 18 bases lay in between. CDR3 sequence reads: CASSPNRGRGSYEQYF. CDR3 sequence (DNA): TGTGCCAGCAGTCCGAATCGGGGCAGAGGTTCCTACGAGCAGTACTTC.

This sequence joins TRBV11-2 and TRBJ2-3; 8 nucleotides match TRBD2. Germline CDR1 is SGHAT and CDR2 is FQNNGV. V lost 5 bases to trimming and J lost 6 bases; unmatched junction nucleotides: 16. The CDR3 has 17 amino acids. For the CDR3, the DNA is TGTGCCAGCAGCCCACAAGTATTAGCGGGGAGACTCGATACGCAGTATTTT. Translated, it gives CASSPQVLAGRLDTQYF.

The rearrangement uses TRBV4-2 and TRBJ2-7; D unresolved. With 3 bases removed from V and 3 bases from J, the gap between germline ends came to 9 bases. Germline CDR1 LGHNA, CDR2 YNFKEQ. The CDR3 covers 13 residues. The CDR3 DNA sequence: TGTGCCAGCAGCCACTCAGGTGACTACGAGCAGTACTTC. This translates into CASSHSGDYEQYF.

This chain connects TRBV11-3 to TRBJ2-7; possibly TRBD2 for D (6 bases). The V end was cut by 3 bases, the J end by 7 bases, with 7 bases between. This CDR3 comprises 11 residues. From germline, CDR1 is SGHNT and CDR2 YENEEA. The CDR3 DNA reads TGTGCCAGCAGCTTGGCGGGAGAGCAGTACTTC. Encoded protein: CASSLAGEQYF.

This clone was seen just once. The chain employs TRBV6-1 and TRBJ1-4; D ambiguous. The CDR3 consists of 12 residues. V shed 0 bases and J shed 6 bases, with 2 bases lying between them. The germline V gene encodes CDR1 MNHNS and CDR2 SASEGT. CDR3 sequence: CASSEADEKLFF. CDR3 DNA: TGTGCCAGCAGTGAAGCCGATGAAAAACTGTTTTTT.